Below, 15 T cell receptor beta chains from the same sample are listed, as sequenced in a study of neoadjuvant nivolumab and ipilimumab in lung cancer. Using immunoSEQ multiplex PCR, the repertoire was profiled, and TCRdb retains in-frame clones only, with some absent. The sample includes approximately 40,000 clones, approximately 89% seen only once; the top ten take approximately 3.5%. The sequencing here drew on peripheral blood, taken before neoadjuvant nivolumab, alone or with ipilimumab. The receptors here all came from an adult with non-small cell lung cancer.

In regard to this clone: Other nucleotide sequences in the sample specify the same CDR3. The CDR3 loop is CASSLSTGIHEQYF. DNA of the CDR3: TGCGCCAGCAGCTTATCGACAGGAATCCACGAGCAGTACTTC. The chain links TRBV5-1 to TRBJ2-7; D may be TRBD1 (6 bases). Per the germline V gene, CDR1 is SGHRS and CDR2 is YFSETQ. The length of the CDR3 is 14 residues. V gave up 2 bases and J gave up 5 bases, with 14 bases separating them.

The gene calls are TRBV7-9 and TRBJ2-3; D not certain. The CDR3 consists of 14 residues. With 5 bases removed from V and 2 bases from J, the gap between germline ends came to 11 bases. The germline V gene has CDR1 SEHNR and CDR2 FQNEAQ (reference sequence). CDR3 residues: CASSPTQPTDTQYF. The CDR3 DNA reads as TGTGCCAGCAGCCCAACCCAGCCCACAGATACGCAGTATTTT.

This rearrangement joins TRBV7-2 to TRBJ2-3; TRBD2 agrees at 7 bases. Looked up from germline, CDR1 is SGHTA and CDR2 is FQGNSA. The CDR3 length is 16 residues. After removal of 1 base from V and 4 bases from J, the junction contained 8 bases not matched to a gene. CDR3 in DNA: TGTGCCAGCAGCTTAGGTGTCGGGAGGATCTCAGATACGCAGTATTTT. Its protein product is CASSLGVGRISDTQYF.

The CDR3 is CASRTGATEAFF. DNA for the CDR3: TGTGCCAGTCGGACAGGGGCCACTGAAGCTTTCTTT. The chain couples TRBV19 to TRBJ1-1; 9 bases align to TRBD1. The V segment lost 8 bases and the J segment 4 bases; nucleotides outside the gene matches: 2. The CDR3 runs 12 residues. Germline CDR1 and CDR2: LNHDA and SQIVND (reference sequence).

Only one count was recorded for this clone. J is TRBJ2-7 and V is TRBV6-1; 8 nucleotides line up with TRBD1. CDR3 length equals 15 residues. V dropped 4 bases and J dropped 1; count of bases not matched to a gene: 6. Germline V gene lookup returns CDR1 MNHNS and CDR2 SASEGT. The CDR3 spells CASSAQTGASYEQYF. For the CDR3, the DNA is TGTGCCAGCAGTGCCCAGACAGGGGCGTCCTACGAGCAGTACTTC.

The rearrangement joins TRBV28 to TRBJ1-2, with D hard to call. Germline CDR1 and CDR2: MDHEN and SYDVKM. The CDR3 loop spans 12 amino acids. Trimming removed 7 bases at V and 8 bases at J, with 14 bases between. The DNA of the CDR3 is TGTGCCAGCAAGGTAATGCGACGGGGCTACACCTTC. Translated, it gives CASKVMRRGYTF.

This sequence joins TRBV5-1 and TRBJ1-5, with D unclear. V lost 1 base and J lost 6, with 8 bases in between. The CDR3 is 13 residues long. Germline CDR1 is SGHRS and CDR2 is YFSETQ. The CDR3 loop is CASSLRVVQPQHF. The CDR3 DNA follows: TGCGCCAGCAGCTTGCGGGTCGTTCAGCCCCAGCATTTT.

V gene TRBV6-5 combines with J gene TRBJ2-3, with a tentative D call TRBD2 (6 bases). The CDR3 contains 13 residues. Trimming shortened V by 5 bases and J by 6 bases, and 12 bases separated the two germline ends. Germline CDR1 MNHEY, CDR2 SVGAGI. The CDR3 bases are TGTGCCAGCAGTAGTTGGGGGAGGGATACGCAGTATTTT. It translates to CASSSWGRDTQYF.

V and J are TRBV18 and TRBJ2-3, with TRBD2 matching over 9 bases. V trimming: 0 bases; J trimming: 6 bases; junction bases outside the gene matches: 13. The CDR3 contains 18 residues. Germline CDR1 is KGHSH and CDR2 is LQKENI. Here the CDR3 DNA reads TGTGCCAGCTCACCACCGAGACGCTTAGCGGGAGCGATGGATACGCAGTATTTT. It codes for CASSPPRRLAGAMDTQYF.

The chain recombines TRBV30 with TRBJ1-2, with D unresolved. Trimming pared 4 bases from V and 3 bases from J, leaving 12 bases between. Germline V gene data show CDR1 as GTSNPN and CDR2 as SVGIG (reference sequence). The CDR3 extends over 13 amino acids. CDR3 nucleotides: TGTGCCTGGAACAAGGACGCATACTATGGCTACACCTTC. Protein product: CAWNKDAYYGYTF.

A remark on this clone: The junction departs from germline at one end; a sequencing error may be responsible. The CDR3 reads CASSLYEKREGLF. In DNA, the CDR3 is TGTGCCAGCAGCTTATACGAAAAGCGGGAGGGGCTCTTC. V and J are TRBV7-9 and TRBJ2-1; 10 bases fit TRBD2. CDR3 length equals 13 residues. The germline V gene has CDR1 SEHNR and CDR2 FQNEAQ (reference sequence).

The J gene is TRBJ2-7, the V gene TRBV14; maybe TRBD1 (6 bases). The CDR3 runs to 15 residues. Between the trimmed V and J ends, which lost 0 bases and 2 bases, there was a span of 11 bases. The germline V gene has CDR1 SGHDN and CDR2 FVKESK. The CDR3 reads CASSQDRNRAYEQYF. The CDR3 DNA sequence: TGTGCCAGCAGCCAAGATCGTAACAGGGCCTACGAGCAGTACTTC.

The chain uses TRBV12-2 and TRBJ2-5; the D call of TRBD1 is as the table states it, not checked on the DNA. TRBV12-2 is a pseudogene. The CDR3 is 15 residues long. CDR3 protein: CASRLFKNRSETQYF. The CDR3 DNA follows: TGTGCAAGTCGTTTGTTCAAAAACAGGTCGGAGACCCAGTACTTC.

The chain links TRBV7-2 to TRBJ2-3; TRBD2 is a possible D gene (6 bases). Looked up from germline, CDR1 is SGHTA and CDR2 is FQGNSA. V was shortened by 2 bases and J by 0 bases, with 9 bases between the two germline ends. CDR3 length: 15 residues. CDR3: CASSLLAPSTDTQYF. Here the CDR3 DNA reads TGTGCCAGCAGCTTACTAGCGCCTAGCACAGATACGCAGTATTTT.

The chain carries TRBV5-4 and TRBJ2-7; 8 bases line up with TRBD2. The CDR3 sequence is 15 residues long. The germline V gene encodes CDR1 SGHNT and CDR2 YYREEE (reference sequence). Unmatched junction bases numbered 4, after V lost 0 bases and J lost 2 bases. This chain's CDR3 is CASSLAGGEAYEQYF. DNA of the CDR3: TGTGCCAGCAGCTTGGCGGGAGGGGAGGCCTACGAGCAGTACTTC.